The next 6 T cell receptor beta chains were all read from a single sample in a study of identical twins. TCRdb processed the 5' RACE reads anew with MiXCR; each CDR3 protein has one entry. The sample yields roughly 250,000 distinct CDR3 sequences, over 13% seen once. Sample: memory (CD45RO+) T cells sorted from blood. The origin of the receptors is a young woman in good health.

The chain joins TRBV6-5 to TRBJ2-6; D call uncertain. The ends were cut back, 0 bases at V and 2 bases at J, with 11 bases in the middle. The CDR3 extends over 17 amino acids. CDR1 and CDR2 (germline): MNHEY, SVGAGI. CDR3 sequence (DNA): TGTGCCAGCAGTTACTCTTGGGCTCTGGCTGGGGCCAACGTCCTGACTTTC. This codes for CASSYSWALAGANVLTF.

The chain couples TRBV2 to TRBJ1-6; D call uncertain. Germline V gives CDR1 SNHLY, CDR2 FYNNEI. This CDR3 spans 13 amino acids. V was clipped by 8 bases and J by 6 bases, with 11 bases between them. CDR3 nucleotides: TGTGCCAGCCGCCAGGATTCTAATTCACCCCTCCACTTT. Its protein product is CASRQDSNSPLHF.

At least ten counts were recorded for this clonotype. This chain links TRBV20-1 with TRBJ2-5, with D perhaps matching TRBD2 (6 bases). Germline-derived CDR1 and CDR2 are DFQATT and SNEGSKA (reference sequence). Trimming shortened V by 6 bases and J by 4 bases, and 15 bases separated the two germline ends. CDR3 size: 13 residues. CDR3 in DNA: TGCAGTGCCGCGTTGGGGGGTGGAGAGACCCAGTACTTC. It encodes CSAALGGGETQYF.

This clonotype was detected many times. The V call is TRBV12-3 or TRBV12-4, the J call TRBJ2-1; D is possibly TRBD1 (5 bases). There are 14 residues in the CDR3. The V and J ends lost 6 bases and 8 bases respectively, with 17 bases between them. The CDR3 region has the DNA TGTGCCAGCAGCATGGGGCAGGGTTGGGATGAGCAGTTCTTC. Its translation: CASSMGQGWDEQFF.

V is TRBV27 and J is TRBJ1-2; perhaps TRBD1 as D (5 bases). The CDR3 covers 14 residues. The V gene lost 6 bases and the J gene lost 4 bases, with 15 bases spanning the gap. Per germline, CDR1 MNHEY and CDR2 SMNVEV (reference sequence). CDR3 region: CASSPRGRSYGYTF. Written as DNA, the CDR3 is TGTGCCAGCAGCCCCCGGGGCCGTTCCTATGGCTACACCTTC.

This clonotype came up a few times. CDR3 coding DNA: TGTGCCAGCAGGCAGACAGGGGTCTCTGGAAACACCATATATTTT. Protein product: CASRQTGVSGNTIYF. The chain joins TRBV7-9 to TRBJ1-3; 8 bases are shared with TRBD1. V shed 6 bases, J shed 0 bases, and the junction held 4 bases outside the gene matches. The CDR3 consists of 15 residues. The germline V gene has CDR1 SEHNR and CDR2 FQNEAQ (reference sequence).